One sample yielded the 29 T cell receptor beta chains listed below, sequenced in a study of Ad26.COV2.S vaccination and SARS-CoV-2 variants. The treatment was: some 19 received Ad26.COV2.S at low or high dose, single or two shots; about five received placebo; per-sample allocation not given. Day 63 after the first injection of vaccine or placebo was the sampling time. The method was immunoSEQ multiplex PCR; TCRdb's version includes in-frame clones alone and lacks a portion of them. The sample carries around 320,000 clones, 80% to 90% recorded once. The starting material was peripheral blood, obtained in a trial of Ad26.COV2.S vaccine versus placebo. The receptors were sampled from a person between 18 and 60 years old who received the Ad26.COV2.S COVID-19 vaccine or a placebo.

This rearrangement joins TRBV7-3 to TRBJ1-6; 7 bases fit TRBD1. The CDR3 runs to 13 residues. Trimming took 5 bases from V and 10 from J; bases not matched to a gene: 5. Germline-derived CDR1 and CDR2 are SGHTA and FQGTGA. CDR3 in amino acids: CASSTDRESPLHF. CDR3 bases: TGTGCCAGCAGCACTGACAGGGAGTCACCCCTCCACTTT.

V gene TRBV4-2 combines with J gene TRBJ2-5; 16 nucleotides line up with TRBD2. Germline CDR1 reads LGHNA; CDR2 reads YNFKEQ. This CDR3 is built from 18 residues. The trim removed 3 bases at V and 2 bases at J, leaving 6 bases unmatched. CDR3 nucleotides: TGTGCCAGCAGCCAGGCGGGACTAGCGGGGGGGCGGCAAGAGACCCAGTACTTC. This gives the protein CASSQAGLAGGRQETQYF.

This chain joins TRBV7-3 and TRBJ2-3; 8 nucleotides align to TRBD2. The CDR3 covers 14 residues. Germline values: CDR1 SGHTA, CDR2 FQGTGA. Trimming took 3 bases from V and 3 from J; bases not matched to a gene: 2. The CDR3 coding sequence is TGTGCCAGCAGCTTCGGACTAGCAACAGATACGCAGTATTTT. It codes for CASSFGLATDTQYF.

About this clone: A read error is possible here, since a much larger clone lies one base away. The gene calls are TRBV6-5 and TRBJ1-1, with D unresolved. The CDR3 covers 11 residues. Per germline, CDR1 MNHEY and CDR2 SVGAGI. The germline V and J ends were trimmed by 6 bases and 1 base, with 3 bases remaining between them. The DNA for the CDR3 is TGTGCCAGCAGCGGGAACACTGAAGCTTTCTTT. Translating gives CASSGNTEAFF.

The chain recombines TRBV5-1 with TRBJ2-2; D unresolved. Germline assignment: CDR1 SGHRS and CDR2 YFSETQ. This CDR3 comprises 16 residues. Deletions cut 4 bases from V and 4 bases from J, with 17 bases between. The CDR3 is CASSLRAGFSTGELFF. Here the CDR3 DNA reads TGCGCCAGCAGCCTTAGGGCCGGGTTTAGCACCGGGGAGCTGTTTTTT.

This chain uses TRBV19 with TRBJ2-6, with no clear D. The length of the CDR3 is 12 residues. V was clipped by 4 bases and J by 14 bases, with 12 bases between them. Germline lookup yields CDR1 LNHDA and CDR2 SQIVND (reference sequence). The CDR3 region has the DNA TGTGCCAGTAGTACAACAACCCAACTCCTGACTTTC. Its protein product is CASSTTTQLLTF.

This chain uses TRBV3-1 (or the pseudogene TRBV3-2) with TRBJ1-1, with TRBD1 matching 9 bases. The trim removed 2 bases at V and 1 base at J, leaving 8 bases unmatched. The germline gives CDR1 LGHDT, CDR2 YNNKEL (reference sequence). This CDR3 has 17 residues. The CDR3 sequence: CASSQKYTGGGNTEAFF. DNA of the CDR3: TGTGCCAGCAGCCAAAAATACACAGGGGGCGGGAACACTGAAGCTTTCTTT.

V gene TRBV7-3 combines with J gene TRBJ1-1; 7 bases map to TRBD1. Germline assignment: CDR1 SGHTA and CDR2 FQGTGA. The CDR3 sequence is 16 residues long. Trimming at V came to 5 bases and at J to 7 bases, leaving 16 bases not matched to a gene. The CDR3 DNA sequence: TGTGCCAGCAGCCCCGGGGGAGGGGGCGTAAGGGGTGAAGCTTTCTTT. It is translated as CASSPGGGGVRGEAFF.

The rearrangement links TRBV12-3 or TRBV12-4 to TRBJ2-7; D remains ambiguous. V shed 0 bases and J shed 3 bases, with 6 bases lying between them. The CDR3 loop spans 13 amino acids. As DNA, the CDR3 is TGTGCCAGCAGTTTAGCCCGGAACTACGAGCAGTACTTC. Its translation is CASSLARNYEQYF.

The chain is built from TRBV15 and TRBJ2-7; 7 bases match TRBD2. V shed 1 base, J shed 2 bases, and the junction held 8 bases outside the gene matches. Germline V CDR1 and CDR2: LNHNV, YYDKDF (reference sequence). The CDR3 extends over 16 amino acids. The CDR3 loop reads CATSRGWRGTTYEQYF. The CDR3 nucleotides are TGTGCCACCAGCAGAGGCTGGCGGGGGACGACCTACGAGCAGTACTTC.

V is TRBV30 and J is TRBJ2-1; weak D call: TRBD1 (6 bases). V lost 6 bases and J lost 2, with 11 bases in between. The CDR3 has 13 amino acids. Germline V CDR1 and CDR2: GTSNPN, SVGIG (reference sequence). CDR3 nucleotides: TGTGCCTGCTCACGACAGGCCTACAATGAGCAGTTCTTC. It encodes CACSRQAYNEQFF. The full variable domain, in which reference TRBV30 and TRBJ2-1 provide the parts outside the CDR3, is SQTIHQWPATLVQPVGSPLSLECTVEGTSNPNLYWYRQAAGRGLQLLFYSVGIGQISSEVPQNLSASRPQDRQFILSSKKLLLSDSGFYLCACSRQAYNEQFFGPGTRLTVL.

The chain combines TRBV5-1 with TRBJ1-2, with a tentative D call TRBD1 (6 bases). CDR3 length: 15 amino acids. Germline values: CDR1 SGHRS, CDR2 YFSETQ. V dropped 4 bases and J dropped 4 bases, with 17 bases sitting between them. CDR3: CASSGRQGGSYGYTF. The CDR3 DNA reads TGCGCCAGCAGCGGACGACAAGGGGGGAGCTATGGCTACACCTTC.

The CDR3 coding sequence is TGTGCCAGCAGCGGGATCGGCTATGGCTACACCTTC. Translation gives CASSGIGYGYTF. The chain is built from TRBV5-6 and TRBJ1-2; D not resolved. V lost 4 bases, J lost 4 bases, and 8 bases lay in between. The length of the CDR3 is 12 residues. Germline loops: CDR1 SGHDT, CDR2 YYEEEE. Based on the CDR3 plus reference TRBV5-6 and TRBJ1-2, the full variable domain is DAGVTQSPTHLIKTRGQQVTLRCSPKSGHDTVSWYQQALGQGPQFIFQYYEEEERQRGNFPDRFSGHQFPNYSSELNVNALLLGDSALYLCASSGIGYGYTFGSGTRLTVV.

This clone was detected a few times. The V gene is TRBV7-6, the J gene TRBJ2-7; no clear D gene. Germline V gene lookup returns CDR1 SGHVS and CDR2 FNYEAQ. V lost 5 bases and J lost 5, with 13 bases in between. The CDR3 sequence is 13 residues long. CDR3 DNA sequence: TGTGCCAGCAGCCAGCATGGCATCAACGAGCAGTACTTC. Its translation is CASSQHGINEQYF.

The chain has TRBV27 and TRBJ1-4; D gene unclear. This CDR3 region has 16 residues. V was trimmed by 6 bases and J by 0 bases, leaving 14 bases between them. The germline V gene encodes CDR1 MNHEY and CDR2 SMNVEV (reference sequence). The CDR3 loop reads CASSRRPAATNEKLFF. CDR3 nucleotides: TGTGCCAGCAGCCGCCGGCCTGCTGCAACTAATGAAAAACTGTTTTTT.

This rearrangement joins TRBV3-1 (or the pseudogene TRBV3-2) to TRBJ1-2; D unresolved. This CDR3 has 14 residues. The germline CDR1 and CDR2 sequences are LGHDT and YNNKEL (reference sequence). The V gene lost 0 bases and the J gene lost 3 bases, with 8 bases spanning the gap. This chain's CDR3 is CASSQDPSDYGYTF. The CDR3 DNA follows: TGTGCCAGCAGCCAAGACCCTTCCGACTATGGCTACACCTTC.

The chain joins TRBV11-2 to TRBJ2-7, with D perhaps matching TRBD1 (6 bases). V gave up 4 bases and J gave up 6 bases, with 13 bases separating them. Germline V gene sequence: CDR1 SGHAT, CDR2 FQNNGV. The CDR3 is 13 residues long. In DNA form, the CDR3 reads TGTGCCAGCAGCTCAAGACAGGTCGGCGAGCAGTACTTC. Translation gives CASSSRQVGEQYF.

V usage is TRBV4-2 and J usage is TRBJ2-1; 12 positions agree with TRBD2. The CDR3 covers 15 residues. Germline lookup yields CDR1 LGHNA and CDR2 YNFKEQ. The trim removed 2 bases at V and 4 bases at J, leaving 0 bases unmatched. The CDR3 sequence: CASSQTSGGYNEQFF. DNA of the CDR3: TGTGCCAGCAGCCAAACTAGCGGGGGGTACAATGAGCAGTTCTTC.

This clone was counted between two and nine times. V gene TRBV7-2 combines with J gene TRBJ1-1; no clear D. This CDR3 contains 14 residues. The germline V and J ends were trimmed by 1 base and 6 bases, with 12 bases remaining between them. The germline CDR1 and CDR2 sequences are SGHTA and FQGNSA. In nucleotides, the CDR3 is TGTGCCAGCAGCTTAGGGCAAGCATGGGCTGAAGCTTTCTTT. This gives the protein CASSLGQAWAEAFF.

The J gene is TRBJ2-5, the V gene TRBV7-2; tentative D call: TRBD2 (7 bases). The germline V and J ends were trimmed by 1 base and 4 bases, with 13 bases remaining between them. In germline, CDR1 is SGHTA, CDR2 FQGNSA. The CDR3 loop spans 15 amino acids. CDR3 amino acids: CASSLGGGARETQYF. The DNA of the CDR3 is TGTGCCAGCAGCTTAGGAGGGGGGGCCAGAGAGACCCAGTACTTC.

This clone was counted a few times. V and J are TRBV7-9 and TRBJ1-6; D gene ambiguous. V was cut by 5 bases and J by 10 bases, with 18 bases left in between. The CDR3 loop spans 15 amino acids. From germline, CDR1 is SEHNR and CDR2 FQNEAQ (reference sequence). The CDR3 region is CASSPGSAGISPLHF. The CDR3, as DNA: TGTGCCAGCAGCCCGGGTAGCGCCGGGATCTCACCCCTCCACTTT.

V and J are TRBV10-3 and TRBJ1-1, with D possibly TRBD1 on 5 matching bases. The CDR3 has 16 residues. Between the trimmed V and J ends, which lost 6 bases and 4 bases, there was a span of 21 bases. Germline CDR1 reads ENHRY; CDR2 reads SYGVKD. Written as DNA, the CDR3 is TGTGCCATCAGGTCAGGGAGAGCTCAGGAGGTCACTGAAGCTTTCTTT. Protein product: CAIRSGRAQEVTEAFF.

The CDR3, as DNA: TGTGCCAGCAGCCAAGGGGGCGTACACACTGAAGCTTTCTTT. Its protein is CASSQGGVHTEAFF. The V gene is TRBV5-4, the J gene TRBJ1-1, with 7 bases that match TRBD1. The CDR3 spans 14 residues. The V and J ends lost 4 bases and 3 bases, in that order; junction bases with no gene match: 6. CDR1 is SGHNT, CDR2 YYREEE, per germline (reference sequence).

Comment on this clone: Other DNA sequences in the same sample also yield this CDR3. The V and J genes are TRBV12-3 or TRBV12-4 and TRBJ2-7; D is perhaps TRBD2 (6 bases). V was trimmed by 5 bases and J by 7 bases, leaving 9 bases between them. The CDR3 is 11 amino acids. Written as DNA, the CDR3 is TGTGCCAGCAGTCCCGGGGGAGAGCAGTACTTC. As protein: CASSPGGEQYF.

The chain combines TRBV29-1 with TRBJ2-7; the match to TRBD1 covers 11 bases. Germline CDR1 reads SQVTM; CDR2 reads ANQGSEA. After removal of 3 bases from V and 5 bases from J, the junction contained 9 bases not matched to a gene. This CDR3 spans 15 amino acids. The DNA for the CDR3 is TGCAGCGTTGATTGGGGACAGGGGGGTTACGACGAGCAGTACTTC. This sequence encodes CSVDWGQGGYDEQYF.

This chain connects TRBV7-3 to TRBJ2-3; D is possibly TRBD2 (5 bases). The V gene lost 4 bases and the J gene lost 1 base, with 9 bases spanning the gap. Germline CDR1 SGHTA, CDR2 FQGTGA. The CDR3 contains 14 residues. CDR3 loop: CASSSRTRTDTQYF. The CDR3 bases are TGTGCCAGCAGCTCTCGGACTCGCACAGATACGCAGTATTTT.

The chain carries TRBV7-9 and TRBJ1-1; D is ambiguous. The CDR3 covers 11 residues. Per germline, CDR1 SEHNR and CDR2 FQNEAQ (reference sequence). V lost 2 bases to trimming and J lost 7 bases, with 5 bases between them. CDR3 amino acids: CASSLRHEAFF. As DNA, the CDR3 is TGTGCCAGCAGCTTAAGACATGAAGCTTTCTTT. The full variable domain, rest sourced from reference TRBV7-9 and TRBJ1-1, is DTGVSQNPRHKITKRGQNVTFRCDPISEHNRLYWYRQTLGQGPEFLTYFQNEAQLEKSRLLSDRFSAERPKGSFSTLEIQRTEQGDSAMYLCASSLRHEAFFGQGTRLTVV.

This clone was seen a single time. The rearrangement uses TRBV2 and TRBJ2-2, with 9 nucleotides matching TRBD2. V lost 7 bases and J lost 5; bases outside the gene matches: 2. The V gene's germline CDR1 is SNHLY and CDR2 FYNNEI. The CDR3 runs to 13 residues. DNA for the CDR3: TGTGCCAGCATTAGCGGGGGAACCGGGGAGCTGTTTTTT. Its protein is CASISGGTGELFF.

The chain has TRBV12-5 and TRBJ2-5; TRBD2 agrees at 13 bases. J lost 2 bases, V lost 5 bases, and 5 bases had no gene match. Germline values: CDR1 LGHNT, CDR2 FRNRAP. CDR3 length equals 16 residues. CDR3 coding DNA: TGTGCTAGTGGTAGGACTAGCGGGGGACCTCAAGAGACCCAGTACTTC. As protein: CASGRTSGGPQETQYF.